This TCR beta chain came from a study of blood T cell repertoires in COVID-19. Turning to the study itself: COVID-19 samples from acute and convalescent phases originated in the United States, Italy and Spain. T cells, B-cell-depleted T cells, or PBMCs supplied cDNA or gDNA.

The germline V gene encodes CDR1 GTSNPN and CDR2 SVGIG (reference sequence). There are 13 residues in the CDR3. The ends were cut back, 2 bases at V and 4 bases at J, with 11 bases in the middle. In the source study's methods: Reference gene primer amplification yielded estimated nucleated cell counts. Produced via immunoSEQ multiplex PCR; TCRdb's table is partial and in-frame only. The V and J calls and clone size were taken over from that table, and D and trimming were inferred from the DNA. The sample has about 230,000 clones, roughly 88% seen once. This TCR was recovered from a man between 40 and 49 years old who had recovered from COVID-19. Sample: peripheral blood. This chain links TRBV30 with TRBJ1-2, with a weak D call TRBD1 (5 bases). The CDR3 sequence is CAWSLRQSYGYTF. CDR3 sequence (DNA): TGTGCCTGGAGTTTAAGACAGAGCTATGGCTACACCTTC.